The 14 T cell receptor beta chains reported below all come from one sample, sequenced in a study of molecular identifiers for immune sequencing clone quantification. TCRdb re-analysed the PCR reads in MiXCR, keeping a single row per CDR3 protein. Of hundreds of thousands of distinct CDR3 sequences in the sample, about 25% were seen once. Sequencing was performed on naive CD8+ T cells from blood, with Jurkat cell RNA spiked in. The subset denotes: FACS-sorted CD8+CD4-CCR7+CD45RA+ naive T cells. The receptors shown here come from a human donor in good health. Some libraries in this study had Jurkat cell RNA spiked in.

This sequence joins TRBV6-6 and TRBJ2-1; D might be TRBD2 (5 bases). In germline, CDR1 is MNHNY, CDR2 SVGAGI (reference sequence). The CDR3 has 12 residues. Trimming removed 8 bases at V and 8 bases at J, with 13 bases between. CDR3 loop: CASGWEWDEQFF. The CDR3, as DNA: TGTGCCAGCGGGTGGGAGTGGGATGAGCAGTTCTTC.

To note about this clonotype: A read error may explain this, as a much larger clone is one base away. V and J are TRBV23-1 and TRBJ2-4; the D gene is possibly TRBD1 (5 bases). TRBV23-1 is an open reading frame, and its role is uncertain. The CDR3 loop spans 17 amino acids. The V end was cut by 8 bases, the J end by 4 bases, with 24 bases between. The chain's CDR3 is CASGPTTTETTKNIQYF. The CDR3 nucleotides are TGCGCCAGCGGACCAACAACGACAGAAACCACTAAAAACATTCAGTACTTC.

This chain uses TRBV4-3 with TRBJ2-5; D could derive from TRBD1 or TRBD2 (5 bases each). With 0 bases removed from V and 7 bases from J, the gap between germline ends came to 24 bases. The V gene's germline CDR1 is LGHNA and CDR2 YSLEER. The length of the CDR3 is 18 residues. The CDR3 DNA is TGCGCCAGCAGCCAAGATTTGAACTGGCGGGCCCCCGGGGCGACCCAGTACTTC. Amino acid sequence: CASSQDLNWRAPGATQYF.

This clonotype has more than one count but fewer than ten. As DNA, the CDR3 is TGCAGTGCTAGAGATTTTAGGACTAGCGGGCCCTCCTACAATGAGCAGTTCTTC. This encodes CSARDFRTSGPSYNEQFF. The chain is built from TRBV20-1 and TRBJ2-1; the match to TRBD2 covers 11 bases. The CDR3 extends over 18 amino acids. The germline V gene has CDR1 DFQATT and CDR2 SNEGSKA (reference sequence). The trim removed 0 bases at V and 0 bases at J, leaving 7 bases unmatched.

Comment on this clonotype: Possible read error: a much larger clone is one base away. The chain has TRBV2 and TRBJ2-7; a weak D match, TRBD2 (5 bases). Germline CDR1 reads SNHLY; CDR2 reads FYNNEI. The CDR3 has 15 residues. The CDR3 sequence is CASSDRGPSSYKQYF. The CDR3 DNA reads as TGTGCCAGCAGTGACCGAGGGCCGAGCTCCTACAAGCAGTACTTC.

With regard to this clonotype: A clone one base away is much larger, so this may be a read error. V is TRBV11-2 and J is TRBJ2-1, with D perhaps TRBD2 (6 bases). The CDR3 length is 16 residues. CDR1 is SGHAT, CDR2 FQNNGV, per germline. V lost 5 bases, J lost 7 bases, and 21 bases lay in between. For the CDR3, the DNA is TGTGCCAGCAGCCCTATAGGACTAATCGTTGTGAATGAGCAGTTCTTC. This codes for CASSPIGLIVVNEQFF.

In regard to this clonotype: A read error may explain this, as a much larger clone is one base away. The conserved final phenylalanine or tryptophan is absent from the CDR3, which likely points to a read error. The rearrangement uses TRBV7-9 and TRBJ2-2; unclear D gene. Germline CDR1 is SEHNR and CDR2 is FQNEAQ (reference sequence). V lost 5 bases, J lost 7 bases, and 11 bases lay in between. The CDR3 consists of 13 residues. For the CDR3, the DNA is TGTGCCAGCAGCCTCCCGGGCTACGGGGAGCTGTTTTTA. Protein product: CASSLPGYGELFL.

The chain employs TRBV12-3 or TRBV12-4 and TRBJ1-4; no clear D gene. The CDR3 spans 14 residues. V lost 6 bases and J 4 bases, leaving 12 bases between the germline ends. CDR3 DNA sequence: TGTGCCAGCAGACCGGACGGCCTTAATGAAAAACTGTTTTTT. Translated, it gives CASRPDGLNEKLFF.

The CDR3 region has the DNA TGTGCCAGCAGCTTTCCGGGACAGGGCACTGAAGCTTTCTTT. Protein sequence: CASSFPGQGTEAFF. V and J are TRBV7-9 and TRBJ1-1, with 9 bases fitting TRBD1. V trimming: 3 bases; J trimming: 4 bases; junction bases outside the gene matches: 3. Germline CDR1 SEHNR, CDR2 FQNEAQ (reference sequence). This CDR3 has 14 residues.

This clonotype turned up a few times. The V gene is TRBV2, the J gene TRBJ1-5, with D tentatively TRBD1 (5 bases). CDR3 length: 14 residues. Trimming removed 7 bases at V and 2 bases at J, with 12 bases between. The germline V gene encodes CDR1 SNHLY and CDR2 FYNNEI. The CDR3 nucleotides read TGTGCCAGCACCACAGGATACGGCAATCAGCCCCAGCATTTT. It translates to CASTTGYGNQPQHF.

The CDR3 is CSIRGPSYEQYF. Written as DNA, the CDR3 is TGCAGCATCCGGGGGCCCTCCTACGAGCAGTACTTC. The chain employs TRBV20-1 and TRBJ2-7; D tentatively fits TRBD1 or TRBD2 (6 bases each). The CDR3 has 12 amino acids. The germline gives CDR1 DFQATT, CDR2 SNEGSKA (reference sequence).

This clonotype came up a few times. V usage is TRBV12-3 or TRBV12-4 and J usage is TRBJ1-5; D possibly corresponds to TRBD1 (6 bases). V was clipped by 5 bases and J by 5 bases, with 22 bases between them. This CDR3 comprises 17 residues. This CDR3 is CASSPPPPQGMDQPQHF. CDR3 sequence (DNA): TGTGCCAGCAGTCCCCCCCCCCCCCAGGGGATGGATCAGCCCCAGCATTTT.

In the case of this clonotype: A read error is possible here, since a much larger clone lies one base away. The genes are TRBV6-6 and TRBJ2-6, with TRBD1 as a possible D gene (5 bases). The CDR3 has 15 residues. CDR1 and CDR2 from the germline V gene are MNHNY and SVGAGI (reference sequence). Here the CDR3 reads CASRPTASGANVPTF. In DNA, the CDR3 is TGTGCCAGCAGGCCTACAGCCTCTGGGGCCAACGTCCCGACTTTC.

The J gene is TRBJ2-3, the V gene TRBV6-6, with a weak D call TRBD1 (6 bases). Germline V CDR1 and CDR2: MNHNY, SVGAGI (reference sequence). The CDR3 is 14 residues long. CDR3 DNA: TGTGTTCATGGGCCCCTTGGGGGCATGGATACGCAGTATTTT. It codes for CVHGPLGGMDTQYF.